This T cell receptor beta chain was identified in a study of identical twins. TCRdb re-analysed the 5' RACE reads in MiXCR, keeping a single row per CDR3 protein. The sample lists about 810,000 distinct CDR3 sequences, roughly an eighth occurring once. A few counts support this clonotype. The antigen is not known. Germline trimming cut 3 bases from V and 3 bases from J; bases unmatched to any gene: 4. This CDR3 comprises 15 residues. The study's findings and limits: The conclusions drew on cross-sectional statistical analysis instead of tracking the same donors. Possibly, invariant MAIT and iNKT cells partly confounded zero-insertion analyses. Beta clonotypes that were abundant in cord blood contained fewer insertions, a pattern absent from memory repertoires.

These data were also reused for a study on yellow fever vaccine responses in identical twins.

The clonotype was recovered from a young woman in good health. J is TRBJ1-2 and V is TRBV12-3 or TRBV12-4; 10 bases fit TRBD1. The sequenced sample consisted of PBMCs. For the CDR3, the DNA is TGTGCCAGCAGTTTCGGGACAGGGGACGACTATGGCTACACCTTC. Translating gives CASSFGTGDDYGYTF.